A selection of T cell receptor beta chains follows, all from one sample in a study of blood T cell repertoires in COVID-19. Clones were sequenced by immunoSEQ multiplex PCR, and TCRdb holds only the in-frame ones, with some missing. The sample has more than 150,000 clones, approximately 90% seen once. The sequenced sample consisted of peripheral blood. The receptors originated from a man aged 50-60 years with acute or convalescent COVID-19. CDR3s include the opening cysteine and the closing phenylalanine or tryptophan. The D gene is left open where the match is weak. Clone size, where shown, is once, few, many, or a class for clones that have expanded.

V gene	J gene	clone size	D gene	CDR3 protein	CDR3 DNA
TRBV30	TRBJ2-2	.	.	CAWSLLWNTGELFF	TGTGCCTGGAGCCTCTTATGGAACACCGGGGAGCTGTTTTTT
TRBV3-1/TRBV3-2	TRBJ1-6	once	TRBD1	CASRQGDSLGNSPLHF	TGTGCCAGTCGGCAGGGGGACTCCCTAGGAAATTCACCCCTCCACTTT
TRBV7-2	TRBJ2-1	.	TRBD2	CASSLEWTSGRGYNEQFF	TGTGCCAGCAGCTTAGAGTGGACTAGCGGGAGGGGCTACAATGAGCAGTTCTTC
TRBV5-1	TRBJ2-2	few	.	CASSLGFGAGNTGELFF	TGCGCCAGCAGCTTGGGGTTTGGGGCAGGGAACACCGGGGAGCTGTTTTTT
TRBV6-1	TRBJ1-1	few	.	CASSEGRYTEAFF	TGTGCCAGCAGTGAAGGCAGGTACACTGAAGCTTTCTTT
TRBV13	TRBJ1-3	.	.	CASSLRGGSGNTIYF	TGTGCCAGCAGCTTACGAGGGGGTTCTGGAAACACCATATATTTT
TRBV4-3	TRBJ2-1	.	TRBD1	CASSQGQGRNNEQFF	TGCGCCAGCAGCCAAGGACAGGGGCGTAACAATGAGCAGTTCTTC
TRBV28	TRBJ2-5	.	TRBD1	CASSPRQGHETQYF	TGTGCCAGCAGTCCGCGACAGGGGCACGAGACCCAGTACTTC
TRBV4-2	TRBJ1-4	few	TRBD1	CASSLGQTEGEKLFF	TGTGCCAGCAGCCTGGGACAGACCGAAGGGGAAAAACTGTTTTTT
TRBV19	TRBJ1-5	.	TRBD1	CATSRDRGREQPQHF	TGTGCCACGAGCCGGGACAGGGGGCGCGAGCAGCCCCAGCATTTT